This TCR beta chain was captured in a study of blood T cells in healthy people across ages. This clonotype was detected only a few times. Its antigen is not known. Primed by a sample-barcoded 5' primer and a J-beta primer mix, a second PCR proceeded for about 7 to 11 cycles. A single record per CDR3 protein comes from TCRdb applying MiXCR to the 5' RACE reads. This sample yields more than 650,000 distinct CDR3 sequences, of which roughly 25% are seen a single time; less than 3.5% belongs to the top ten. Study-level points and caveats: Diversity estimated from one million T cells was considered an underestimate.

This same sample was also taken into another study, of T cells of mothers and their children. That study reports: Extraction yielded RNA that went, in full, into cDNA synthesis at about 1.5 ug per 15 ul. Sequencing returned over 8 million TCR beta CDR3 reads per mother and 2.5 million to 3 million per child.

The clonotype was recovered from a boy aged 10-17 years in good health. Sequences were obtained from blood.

The CDR3 loop is CASSAVGDRGMYTEAFF. CDR3 nucleotides: TGTGCCAGCAGTGCAGTCGGGGACAGGGGAATGTACACTGAAGCTTTCTTT. The chain is built from TRBV12-3 or TRBV12-4 and TRBJ1-1, with 10 bases identical to TRBD1. The CDR3 loop spans 17 amino acids. The J segment lost 3 bases and the V segment lost 5 bases, leaving 12 bases of the junction unmatched.